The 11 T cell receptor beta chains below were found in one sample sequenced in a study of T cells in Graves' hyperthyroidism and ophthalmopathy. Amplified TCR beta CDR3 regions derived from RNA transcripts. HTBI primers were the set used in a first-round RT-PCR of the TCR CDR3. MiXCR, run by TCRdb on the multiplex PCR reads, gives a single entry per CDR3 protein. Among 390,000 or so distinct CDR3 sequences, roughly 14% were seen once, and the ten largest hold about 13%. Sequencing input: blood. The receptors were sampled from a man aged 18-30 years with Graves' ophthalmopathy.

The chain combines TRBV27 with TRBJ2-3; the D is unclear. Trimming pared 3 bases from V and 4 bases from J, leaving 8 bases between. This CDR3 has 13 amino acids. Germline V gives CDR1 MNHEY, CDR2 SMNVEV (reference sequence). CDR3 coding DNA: TGTGCCAGCAGTTTTGGGTTTTCAGATACGCAGTATTTT. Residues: CASSFGFSDTQYF.

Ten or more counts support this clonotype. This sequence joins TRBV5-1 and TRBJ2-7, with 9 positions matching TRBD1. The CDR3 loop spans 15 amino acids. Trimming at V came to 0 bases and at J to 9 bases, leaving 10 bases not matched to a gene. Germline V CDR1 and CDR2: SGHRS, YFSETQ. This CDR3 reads CASSLAGTGTTPQYF. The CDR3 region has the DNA TGCGCCAGCAGCTTGGCCGGGACAGGGACAACGCCGCAGTACTTC.

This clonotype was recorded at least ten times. CDR3 coding DNA: TGTGCCTGGAGTCTCCTGGGCGTTGCCCCGGAGCAGTTCTTC. Residues: CAWSLLGVAPEQFF. The gene calls are TRBV30 and TRBJ2-1; D is undetermined. CDR1 and CDR2 from the germline V gene are GTSNPN and SVGIG (reference sequence). The germline V and J ends were trimmed by 2 bases and 10 bases, with 18 bases remaining between them. This CDR3 is 14 amino acids long.

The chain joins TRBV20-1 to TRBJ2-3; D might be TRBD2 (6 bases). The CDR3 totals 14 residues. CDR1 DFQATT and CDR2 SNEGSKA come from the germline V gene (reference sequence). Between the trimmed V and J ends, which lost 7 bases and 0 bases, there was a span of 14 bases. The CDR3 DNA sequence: TGCAGTGAAGGCGGGGAAACTAGCACAGATACGCAGTATTTT. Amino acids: CSEGGETSTDTQYF.

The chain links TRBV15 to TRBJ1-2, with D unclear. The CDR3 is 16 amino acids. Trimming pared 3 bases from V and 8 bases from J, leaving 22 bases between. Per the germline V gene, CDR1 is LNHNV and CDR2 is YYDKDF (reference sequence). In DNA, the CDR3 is TGTGCCACCAGCAGGGTCGAGACACCCGACTTGAGGGGCTACACCTTC. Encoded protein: CATSRVETPDLRGYTF. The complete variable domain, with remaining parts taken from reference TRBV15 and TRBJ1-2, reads DAMVIQNPRYQVTQFGKPVTLSCSQTLNHNVMYWYQQKSSQAPKLLFHYYDKDFNNEADTPDNFQSRRPNTSFCFLDIRSPGLGDTAMYLCATSRVETPDLRGYTFGSGTRLTVV.

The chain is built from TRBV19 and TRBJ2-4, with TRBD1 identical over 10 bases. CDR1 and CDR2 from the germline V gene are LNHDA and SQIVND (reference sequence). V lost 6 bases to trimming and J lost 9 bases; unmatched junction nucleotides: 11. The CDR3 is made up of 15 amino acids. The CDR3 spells CASRPPGTGVGIQYF. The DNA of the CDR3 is TGTGCCAGTAGGCCGCCCGGGACAGGGGTGGGCATTCAGTACTTC. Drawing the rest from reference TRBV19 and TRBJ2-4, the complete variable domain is DGGITQSPKYLFRKEGQNVTLSCEQNLNHDAMYWYRQDPGQGLRLIYYSQIVNDFQKGDIAEGYSVSREKKESFPLTVTSAQKNPTAFYLCASRPPGTGVGIQYFGAGTRLSVL.

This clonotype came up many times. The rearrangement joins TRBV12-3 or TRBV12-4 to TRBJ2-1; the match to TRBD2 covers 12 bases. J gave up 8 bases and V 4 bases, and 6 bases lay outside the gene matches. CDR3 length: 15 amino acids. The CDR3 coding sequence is TGTGCCAGCAGTTCGACTAGCGGGAGTAGGCATGAGCAGTTCTTC. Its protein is CASSSTSGSRHEQFF.

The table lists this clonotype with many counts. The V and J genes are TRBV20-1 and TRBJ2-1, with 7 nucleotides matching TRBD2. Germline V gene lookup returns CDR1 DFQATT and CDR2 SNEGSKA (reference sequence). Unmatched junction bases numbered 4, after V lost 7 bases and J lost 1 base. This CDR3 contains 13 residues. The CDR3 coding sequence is TGCAGTGGGGGAGGGGCATCCTACAATGAGCAGTTCTTC. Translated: CSGGGASYNEQFF.

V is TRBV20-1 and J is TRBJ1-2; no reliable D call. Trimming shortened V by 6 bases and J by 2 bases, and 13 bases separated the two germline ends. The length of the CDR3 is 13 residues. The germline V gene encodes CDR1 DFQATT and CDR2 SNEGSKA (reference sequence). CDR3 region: CSASGPRNYGYTF. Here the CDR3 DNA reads TGCAGTGCCTCCGGGCCGAGAAACTATGGCTACACCTTC.

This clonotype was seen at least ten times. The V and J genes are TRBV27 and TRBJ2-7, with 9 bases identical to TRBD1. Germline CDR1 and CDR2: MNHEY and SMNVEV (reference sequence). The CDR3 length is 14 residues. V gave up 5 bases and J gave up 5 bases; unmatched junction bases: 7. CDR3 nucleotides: TGTGCCAGCAGTCCGGGGACAGGGTATCACGAGCAGTACTTC. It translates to CASSPGTGYHEQYF.

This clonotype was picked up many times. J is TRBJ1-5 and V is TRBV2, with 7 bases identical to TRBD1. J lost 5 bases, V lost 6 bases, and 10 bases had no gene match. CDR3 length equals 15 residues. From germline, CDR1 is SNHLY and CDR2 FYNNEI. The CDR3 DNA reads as TGTGCCAGCAGGGAGGGGGCCGGGGACTATCAGCCCCAGCATTTT. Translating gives CASREGAGDYQPQHF.